The 10 T cell receptor beta chains below come from one sample, sequenced in a study of T cells in women clearing cervical HPV infection. Here immunoSEQ multiplex PCR was the method, and the copy in TCRdb shows in-frame clones only, minus some. The sample table includes tens of thousands of clones. Material: blood buffy coat. The source of these receptors is a woman aged 18 to 75 with a cervical HPV16 infection that either progressed to CIN3+ or cleared (not recorded which).

A remark on this clone: The DNA ends 3 residues before the CDR3 does, and the rest of the CDR3 is filled in from the germline J gene. The genes are TRBV28 and TRBJ2-7; 9 bases are a match to TRBD1. The CDR3 is made up of 17 amino acids. Germline V gene data show CDR1 as MDHEN and CDR2 as SYDVKM. V trimming: 3 bases; J trimming: 2 bases; junction bases outside the gene matches: 11. The CDR3 loop is CASSFRQGDMSAYEQYF. Partial CDR3 DNA: TGTGCCAGCAGTTTCAGACAGGGGGATATGAGTGCCTACGAG.

A note on this clone: The read terminates 3 residues before the CDR3 end, so the remaining end is supplied by the germline J gene. The V and J genes are TRBV5-8 and TRBJ2-1, with D possibly TRBD2 on 6 matching bases. Trimming took off 5 bases at V and 0 bases at J, with 9 bases between the two ends. The CDR3 contains 14 residues. Germline lookup yields CDR1 SGHTS and CDR2 YDEGEE. The CDR3: CASRTGDSYNEQFF. CDR3 DNA, as far as it was read: TGTGCCAGCAGAACGGGGGACTCCTACAATGAG.

Concerning this clone itself: The sequenced fragment ends 3 residues before the CDR3 boundary, so the rest is inferred from the germline J gene. The chain combines TRBV4-2 with TRBJ2-3; no firm D call. V lost 1 base and J lost 0, with 11 bases in between. CDR3 length: 16 amino acids. The germline V gene has CDR1 LGHNA and CDR2 YNFKEQ. CDR3 DNA, as far as it was read: TGTGCCAGCAGCCAAGGACATTTTACTAGCACAGATACG. Translated, it gives CASSQGHFTSTDT. The whole CDR3 sequence reads CASSQGHFTSTDTQYF.

To note about this clone: The CDR3 goes on 3 residues after the read ends, and that part is filled in from the germline J gene. V is TRBV7-6 and J is TRBJ2-7, with 9 bases matching TRBD2. Trimming at V came to 2 bases and at J to 1 base, leaving 3 bases not matched to a gene. The CDR3 has 15 residues. Germline V CDR1 and CDR2: SGHVS, FNYEAQ. The covered CDR3 bases are TGTGCCAGCAGCTTACGTCTAGCGGGGTCCTACGAG. This gives the protein CASSLRLAGSYE. The full CDR3 protein is CASSLRLAGSYEQYF.

With respect to this clone: The read halts 3 residues ahead of the CDR3 end, with the missing end drawn from the germline J gene. This sample includes further DNA sequences coding for the same CDR3. The chain employs TRBV2 and TRBJ1-5; D is possibly TRBD1 (5 bases). Germline CDR1 SNHLY, CDR2 FYNNEI. V lost 6 bases and J 0 bases, leaving 12 bases between the germline ends. This CDR3 is 15 amino acids long. CDR3 DNA (partial): TGTGCCAGCAGGGGTACAAGGGGTAGCAATCAGCCC. This sequence encodes CASRGTRGSNQP. The CDR3 in full is CASRGTRGSNQPQHF.

Notes on this clone: The read terminates 3 residues ahead of where the CDR3 ends, so the germline J gene completes it. J is TRBJ1-1 and V is TRBV7-9; 7 bases agree with TRBD1. This CDR3 is 15 amino acids long. The J segment lost 4 bases and the V segment lost 2 bases, leaving 7 bases of the junction unmatched. CDR1 is SEHNR, CDR2 FQNEAQ, per germline (reference sequence). This CDR3 is CASSLHTGASTEAFF. CDR3 DNA, as far as it was read: TGTGCCAGCAGCTTACATACAGGGGCGAGCACTGAA. Filled out from reference TRBV7-9 and TRBJ1-1, the complete variable domain reads DTGVSQNPRHKITKRGQNVTFRCDPISEHNRLYWYRQTLGQGPEFLTYFQNEAQLEKSRLLSDRFSAERPKGSFSTLEIQRTEQGDSAMYLCASSLHTGASTEAFFGQGTRLTVV.

CDR3: CASSPDLGQGASGQYF. The CDR3 DNA, read in part, is TGTGCCAGCTCACCTGACCTGGGACAGGGGGCCAGTGGT. The rearrangement joins TRBV18 to TRBJ2-4, with 12 nucleotides matching TRBD1. The read is 3 residues too short to cover the CDR3 end, so that end is filled in from the germline J gene. Germline V gene sequence: CDR1 KGHSH, CDR2 LQKENI. This CDR3 contains 16 residues.

The CDR3 is CAWQPWGRETQYF. Incomplete CDR3 DNA: TGTGCCTGGCAGCCCTGGGGCAGGGAGACC. This chain connects TRBV30 to TRBJ2-5; TRBD1 might be the D (5 bases). The read stops 3 residues short of the end of the CDR3; the missing end is completed from the germline J gene. Germline CDR1 is GTSNPN and CDR2 is SVGIG (reference sequence). V lost 5 bases to trimming and J lost 5 bases, with 15 bases between them. CDR3 length: 13 amino acids.

For this clone: Sequencing ends 3 residues short of the CDR3 end; the germline J gene provides the rest. The chain recombines TRBV7-9 with TRBJ2-7; the D gene is possibly TRBD1 (6 bases). The CDR3 totals 12 residues. Germline V lookup: CDR1 SEHNR, CDR2 FQNEAQ (reference sequence). Trimming stripped 5 bases from V and 5 bases from J, with 10 bases between. CDR3 region: CASSRSGDEQYF. CDR3 DNA, as far as it was read: TGTGCCAGCAGCCGCTCAGGGGACGAG.

Turning to this clone: The read ends 3 residues early relative to the CDR3; the germline J gene fills the gap. J is TRBJ1-2 and V is TRBV5-1; no firm D call. CDR1 is SGHRS, CDR2 YFSETQ, per germline. This CDR3 spans 15 amino acids. The CDR3 protein is CASSLLATYTDTYTF. Incomplete CDR3 DNA: TGCGCCAGCAGCTTGTTGGCTACTTACACAGATACC.